These 27 T cell receptor beta chains share one sample of origin, sequenced in a study of blood T cell repertoires in COVID-19. Sequenced by immunoSEQ multiplex PCR; TCRdb stores in-frame clones only, minus some. This sample has 50,000 to 65,000 clones, with roughly 92% found just once. The sample comprised peripheral blood. Receptors originate from a human donor in a cohort sampled during active COVID-19.

This chain uses TRBV2 with TRBJ2-7; D ambiguous. Germline CDR1 reads SNHLY; CDR2 reads FYNNEI. This CDR3 has 13 residues. The V gene lost 4 bases and the J gene lost 2 bases, with 9 bases spanning the gap. Here the CDR3 DNA reads TGTGCCAGCAGTGCGTTGATAGCCTACGAGCAGTACTTC. Residues: CASSALIAYEQYF.

The J gene is TRBJ1-2, the V gene TRBV7-2; maybe TRBD1 (6 bases). The V end was cut by 5 bases, the J end by 8 bases, with 15 bases between. The germline CDR1 and CDR2 sequences are SGHTA and FQGNSA. There are 13 residues in the CDR3. In DNA form, the CDR3 reads TGTGCCAGCAGCCCCACTTACAGGGAAGGCTACACCTTC. This codes for CASSPTYREGYTF.

The chain combines TRBV4-1 with TRBJ2-2, with TRBD1 matching 7 bases. The V segment lost 3 bases and the J segment 3 bases; nucleotides outside the gene matches: 7. This CDR3 contains 16 residues. The germline gives CDR1 MGHRA, CDR2 YSYEKL. The CDR3 protein is CASSHRQGWDTGELFF. CDR3 nucleotide sequence: TGCGCCAGCAGCCACCGACAGGGATGGGACACCGGGGAGCTGTTTTTT.

The chain employs TRBV19 and TRBJ1-3; 7 bases fit TRBD1. There are 16 residues in the CDR3. Looked up from germline, CDR1 is LNHDA and CDR2 is SQIVND (reference sequence). Trimming removed 3 bases from V and 0 bases from J; junction bases left unmatched: 5. CDR3 sequence reads: CASSMTTGVSGNTIYF. The CDR3 bases are TGTGCCAGTAGTATGACCACAGGGGTCTCTGGAAACACCATATATTTT.

The chain carries TRBV6-6 and TRBJ1-1; TRBD1 might be the D (6 bases). Germline CDR1 is MNHNY and CDR2 is SVGAGI (reference sequence). Trimming pared 8 bases from V and 1 base from J, leaving 17 bases between. The CDR3 contains 15 residues. The CDR3 DNA is TGTGCCAGCGGTAAGGGAGGGGGAACGAACACTGAAGCTTTCTTT. Residues: CASGKGGGTNTEAFF.

A single count supports this clone. The rearrangement links TRBV15 to TRBJ1-2; TRBD1 matches at 7 bases. With 1 base clipped from V and 4 bases from J, the junction kept 6 bases outside the gene matches. Germline V gives CDR1 LNHNV, CDR2 YYDKDF (reference sequence). CDR3 length: 15 amino acids. The CDR3 nucleotides read TGTGCCACCAGCAGAGCTTCCGGACAGGCCTATGGCTACACCTTC. This gives the protein CATSRASGQAYGYTF.

The chain employs TRBV9 and TRBJ1-5, with 9 bases matching TRBD1. The J segment lost 3 bases and the V segment lost 5 bases, leaving 3 bases of the junction unmatched. CDR3 size: 14 residues. Germline CDR1 SGDLS, CDR2 YYNGEE. The CDR3 region has the DNA TGTGCCAGCAGTGACAGGGGGTCCAATCAGCCCCAGCATTTT. As protein: CASSDRGSNQPQHF.

V gene TRBV20-1 combines with J gene TRBJ1-2, with D possibly being TRBD1 (6 bases). This CDR3 has 11 amino acids. Germline CDR1 DFQATT, CDR2 SNEGSKA (reference sequence). The ends were cut back, 2 bases at V and 5 bases at J, with 6 bases in the middle. The CDR3 nucleotides read TGCAGTGCTAGACAGGGGTATGGCTACACCTTC. Its translation is CSARQGYGYTF.

The chain is built from TRBV9 and TRBJ2-3; D remains unclear. Looked up from germline, CDR1 is SGDLS and CDR2 is YYNGEE. This CDR3 is 14 amino acids long. With 2 bases removed from V and 4 bases from J, the gap between germline ends came to 11 bases. Here the CDR3 DNA reads TGTGCCAGCAGCGTTGATGCTTACTCAGATACGCAGTATTTT. Translated: CASSVDAYSDTQYF.

This chain links TRBV19 with TRBJ2-5, with 8 bases aligning to TRBD2. The V gene's germline CDR1 is LNHDA and CDR2 SQIVND (reference sequence). The V segment lost 3 bases and the J segment 8 bases; nucleotides outside the gene matches: 11. The CDR3 consists of 15 residues. This CDR3 reads CASSIRDGRGATQYF. DNA for the CDR3: TGTGCCAGTAGTATCCGGGACGGGAGGGGGGCAACCCAGTACTTC.

The chain is built from TRBV14 and TRBJ1-1; D gene uncertain. V dropped 4 bases and J dropped 0 bases, with 6 bases sitting between them. This CDR3 is 13 amino acids long. Germline CDR1 and CDR2: SGHDN and FVKESK. The CDR3 DNA sequence: TGTGCCAGCAGCCCCACAGTGAACACTGAAGCTTTCTTT. Translating gives CASSPTVNTEAFF.

This sequence joins TRBV27 and TRBJ1-5, with 8 bases matching TRBD1. The germline V gene has CDR1 MNHEY and CDR2 SMNVEV (reference sequence). V was clipped by 6 bases and J by 2 bases; unmatched bases: 6. This CDR3 has 15 residues. CDR3 DNA: TGTGCCAGCAGACTAAGCAGGGGGCGCAATCAGCCCCAGCATTTT. Amino acids: CASRLSRGRNQPQHF.

The CDR3 nucleotides read TGTGCCAGCAGTCTCGTTAGCTCCTACAATGAGCAGTTCTTC. It translates to CASSLVSSYNEQFF. The chain couples TRBV6-6 to TRBJ2-1; no definite D call. Germline lookup yields CDR1 MNHNY and CDR2 SVGAGI (reference sequence). CDR3 length equals 14 residues. V was pared by 5 bases and J by 0 bases, with 8 bases between.

The rearrangement uses TRBV28 and TRBJ2-4, with D unresolved. CDR1 MDHEN and CDR2 SYDVKM come from the germline V gene. V shed 6 bases and J shed 0 bases, with 3 bases lying between them. There are 12 residues in the CDR3. The CDR3 nucleotides read TGTGCCAGCAGCCGAGCCAAAAACATTCAGTACTTC. This codes for CASSRAKNIQYF.

This chain links TRBV3-1 (or the pseudogene TRBV3-2) with TRBJ1-3; D is unresolved. Germline loops: CDR1 LGHDT, CDR2 YNNKEL (reference sequence). The CDR3 extends over 14 amino acids. Trimming cost V 4 bases and J 3 bases, with 10 bases left between them. The CDR3 sequence is CASSPAVFGNTIYF. The DNA for the CDR3 is TGTGCCAGCAGCCCCGCGGTATTTGGAAACACCATATATTTT.

The chain joins TRBV27 to TRBJ1-1; no clear D gene. The CDR3 runs 12 residues. In germline, CDR1 is MNHEY, CDR2 SMNVEV (reference sequence). V gave up 5 bases and J gave up 7 bases, with 11 bases separating them. CDR3 nucleotides: TGTGCCAGCAGTATCCCGCGGGGTGAAGCTTTCTTT. It specifies CASSIPRGEAFF.

The gene calls are TRBV5-4 and TRBJ2-1; D unresolved. CDR1 is SGHNT, CDR2 YYREEE, per germline (reference sequence). The CDR3 runs 12 residues. The germline V and J ends were trimmed by 3 bases and 5 bases, with 6 bases remaining between them. The CDR3 loop is CASSSRNNEQFF. For the CDR3, the DNA is TGTGCCAGCAGCTCCAGGAACAATGAGCAGTTCTTC. Full variable domain (missing parts from reference TRBV5-4 and TRBJ2-1): ETGVTQSPTHLIKTRGQQVTLRCSSQSGHNTVSWYQQALGQGPQFIFQYYREEENGRGNFPPRFSGLQFPNYSSELNVNALELDDSALYLCASSSRNNEQFFGPGTRLTVL.

The chain has TRBV5-8 and TRBJ2-3, with TRBD2 identical over 10 bases. Germline V gives CDR1 SGHTS, CDR2 YDEGEE. Germline trimming cut 1 base from V and 7 bases from J; bases unmatched to any gene: 15. The CDR3 is made up of 18 amino acids. The CDR3 reads CASSLRPTLSGRGNTQYF. The CDR3 DNA sequence: TGTGCCAGCAGCTTGAGGCCCACACTAAGCGGGAGGGGAAATACGCAGTATTTT.

The chain carries TRBV19 and TRBJ2-5, with D perhaps TRBD2 (6 bases). Germline-derived CDR1 and CDR2 are LNHDA and SQIVND (reference sequence). V was cut by 5 bases and J by 2 bases, with 15 bases left in between. CDR3 length: 15 amino acids. In DNA form, the CDR3 reads TGTGCCAGTAGTCCGGAGGGGAGAGGTCAAGAGACCCAGTACTTC. Its protein is CASSPEGRGQETQYF.

This chain links TRBV28 with TRBJ2-7; no clear D gene. This CDR3 comprises 15 residues. V dropped 5 bases and J dropped 2 bases, with 16 bases sitting between them. CDR1 and CDR2 (germline): MDHEN, SYDVKM. DNA for the CDR3: TGTGCCAGCAGTCCTAGAACTTCGGCCCCCTACGAGCAGTACTTC. It specifies CASSPRTSAPYEQYF.

The rearrangement uses TRBV19 and TRBJ2-2; 8 nucleotides match TRBD1. The germline gives CDR1 LNHDA, CDR2 SQIVND (reference sequence). V trimming: 5 bases; J trimming: 6 bases; junction bases outside the gene matches: 5. This CDR3 has 14 amino acids. The CDR3 DNA is TGTGCCAGTAGTTCGGGACAGGAGGCCGGGGAGCTGTTTTTT. Its protein product is CASSSGQEAGELFF.

The table lists this clone with a few counts. The rearrangement links TRBV4-1 to TRBJ1-5, with a tentative D call TRBD1 (6 bases). V lost 1 base and J 2 bases, leaving 9 bases between the germline ends. The CDR3 consists of 15 residues. Germline CDR1 is MGHRA and CDR2 is YSYEKL. The CDR3 nucleotides read TGCGCCAGCAGCCAAGGATCAGGGGGCAATCAGCCCCAGCATTTT. Its translation is CASSQGSGGNQPQHF.

The chain combines TRBV5-1 with TRBJ1-4, with 7 bases matching TRBD1. This CDR3 has 14 amino acids. With 6 bases clipped from V and 8 bases from J, the junction kept 10 bases outside the gene matches. Germline CDR1 and CDR2: SGHRS and YFSETQ. The CDR3 here is CASTLTGFGEKLFF. CDR3 nucleotides: TGCGCCAGCACTTTGACAGGGTTCGGGGAAAAACTGTTTTTT.

This rearrangement joins TRBV28 to TRBJ2-7; D unresolved. V lost 6 bases to trimming and J lost 6 bases, with 9 bases between them. The V gene's germline CDR1 is MDHEN and CDR2 SYDVKM. The CDR3 length is 11 residues. CDR3 in amino acids: CASSRDTEQYF. DNA for the CDR3: TGTGCCAGCAGCCGAGACACCGAGCAGTACTTC.

The chain joins TRBV5-4 to TRBJ1-1, with 12 bases fitting TRBD1. CDR1 is SGHNT and CDR2 is YYREEE in the germline V gene (reference sequence). This CDR3 region has 17 residues. The V segment lost 3 bases and the J segment 0 bases; nucleotides outside the gene matches: 6. CDR3: CASSSSRDRGLNTEAFF. CDR3 in DNA: TGTGCCAGCAGCTCGTCCCGGGACAGGGGGCTGAACACTGAAGCTTTCTTT. Using reference TRBV5-4 and TRBJ1-1 for the parts outside the CDR3, the full variable domain is ETGVTQSPTHLIKTRGQQVTLRCSSQSGHNTVSWYQQALGQGPQFIFQYYREEENGRGNFPPRFSGLQFPNYSSELNVNALELDDSALYLCASSSSRDRGLNTEAFFGQGTRLTVV.

CDR3 sequence (DNA): TGTGCCAGTAGTAGGGACAGGGGGATCGCAGATACGCAGTATTTT. Translation gives CASSRDRGIADTQYF. The rearrangement joins TRBV19 to TRBJ2-3; TRBD1 agrees at 11 bases. V dropped 4 bases and J dropped 4; count of bases not matched to a gene: 4. Germline CDR1 reads LNHDA; CDR2 reads SQIVND (reference sequence). CDR3 size: 15 residues.

This rearrangement joins TRBV2 to TRBJ1-2, with a weak D call TRBD1 (5 bases). Trimming shortened V by 4 bases and J by 4 bases, and 13 bases separated the two germline ends. This CDR3 contains 14 residues. The germline V gene has CDR1 SNHLY and CDR2 FYNNEI. The CDR3: CASSGQGPGYGYTF. Here the CDR3 DNA reads TGTGCCAGCAGTGGGCAGGGTCCGGGCTATGGCTACACCTTC.